This T cell receptor (beta chain) was recovered during a study of vaccination and CD4 T cells after COVID-19. In the study overall: Convalescent participants consisted of six males and four females, two being Hispanic. The post-vaccine samples came a median around 72 days after dose two (range 14 to 241). The study's findings and limits: Median SARS-CoV-2-reactive clonotype numbers rose nonsignificantly, roughly 20 to 40.

This clonotype was counted between two and nine times. Its target is not known. Cultured CD4+ T-cell DNA underwent Oncomine TCR Beta short-read sequencing. TCRdb redid the calling of the PCR reads with MiXCR, one entry per CDR3 protein. The sample records over 11,000 distinct CDR3 sequences, around 20% being singletons. Specified treatment: roughly 10-day PBMC culture with coronavirus spike peptide pools or control peptides (ViraFEST assay). From the roughly 11-day cultures, CD4+ T cells were isolated by negative selection. This CDR3 has 14 residues. Trimming stripped 1 base from V and 6 bases from J, with 13 bases between. Looked up from germline, CDR1 is MNHNS and CDR2 is SASEGT.

The clonotype comes from a human donor with COVID-19. The rearrangement joins TRBV6-1 to TRBJ2-7; D remains unclear. The sample taken for sequencing was cultured CD4+ T cells from blood. CDR3 sequence reads: CASSEDFGPSEQYF. For the CDR3, the DNA is TGTGCCAGCAGTGAAGATTTCGGACCCAGCGAGCAGTACTTC.